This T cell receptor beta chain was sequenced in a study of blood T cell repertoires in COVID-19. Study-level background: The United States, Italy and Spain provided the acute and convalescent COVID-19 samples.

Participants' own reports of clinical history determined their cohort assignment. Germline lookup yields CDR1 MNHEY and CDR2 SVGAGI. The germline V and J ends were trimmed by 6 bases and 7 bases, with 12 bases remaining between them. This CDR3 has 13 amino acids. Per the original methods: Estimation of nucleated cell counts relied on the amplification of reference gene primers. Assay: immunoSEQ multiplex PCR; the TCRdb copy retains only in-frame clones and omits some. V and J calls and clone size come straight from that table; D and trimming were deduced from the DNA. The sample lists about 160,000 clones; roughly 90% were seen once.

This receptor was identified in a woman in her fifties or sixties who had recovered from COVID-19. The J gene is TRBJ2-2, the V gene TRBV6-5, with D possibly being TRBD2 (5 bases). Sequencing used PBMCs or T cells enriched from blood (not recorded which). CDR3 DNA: TGTGCCAGCAGGGGCGGACTGAGCGGGGAGCTGTTTTTT. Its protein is CASRGGLSGELFF.